The rows below give T cell receptor beta chains drawn from one sample of a study of identical twins. TCRdb independently ran MiXCR on the 5' RACE reads; one entry per CDR3 protein. Of about 290,000 distinct CDR3 sequences in the sample, roughly 10% were seen once. These data were also reused for a study on yellow fever vaccine responses in identical twins.

Sequenced input: CD8+ T cells sorted from blood. The receptors were sampled from a woman aged 18-29 years in good health. Both conserved end residues are part of each CDR3. Fields, in order: clone size, J gene, V gene, D gene, CDR3 protein, CDR3 DNA. The D gene is left open where the match is weak. Not every row has a clone size; where given, it reads once, few, many or a size class.

size: NA; J: TRBJ2-1; V: TRBV12-3/TRBV12-4; D: TRBD1; CDR3: CASSRGQGYNEQFF; DNA: TGTGCCAGCAGTCGGGGACAGGGCTACAATGAGCAGTTCTTC
size: few; J: TRBJ2-7; V: TRBV7-2; D: NA; CDR3: CASSLVRGGRDEQYF; DNA: TGTGCCAGCAGCTTAGTTAGGGGGGGCCGCGACGAGCAGTACTTC
size: few; J: TRBJ2-7; V: TRBV7-9; D: NA; CDR3: CASRQGGRGLEQYF; DNA: TGTGCCAGCAGGCAGGGAGGCAGGGGCTTGGAGCAGTACTTC
size: NA; J: TRBJ1-6; V: TRBV4-1; D: NA; CDR3: CASSQVARPDSPLHF; DNA: TGCGCCAGCAGCCAAGTCGCCAGGCCAGATTCACCCCTCCACTTT
size: few; J: TRBJ2-2; V: TRBV4-3; D: NA; CDR3: CASSQDRSGELFF; DNA: TGCGCCAGCAGCCAAGATCGATCCGGGGAGCTGTTTTTT
size: NA; J: TRBJ2-7; V: TRBV6-5; D: NA; CDR3: CASGGLYEQYF; DNA: TGTGCCAGCGGGGGGCTTTACGAGCAGTACTTC
size: NA; J: TRBJ2-7; V: TRBV27; D: TRBD1; CDR3: CASSPGQASEQYF; DNA: TGTGCCAGCAGTCCAGGACAGGCCTCGGAGCAGTACTTC
size: many; J: TRBJ2-1; V: TRBV11-2; D: NA; CDR3: CASSLPDSNNEQFF; DNA: TGTGCCAGCAGCTTGCCGGACAGTAACAATGAGCAGTTCTTC
size: many; J: TRBJ2-7; V: TRBV5-6; D: TRBD1; CDR3: CASRVGQGVKVYEQYF; DNA: TGTGCCAGCAGAGTTGGACAGGGGGTGAAAGTCTACGAGCAGTACTTC
size: few; J: TRBJ2-1; V: TRBV12-3/TRBV12-4; D: NA; CDR3: CASSSMTLSLSSYNEQFF; DNA: TGTGCCAGCAGTTCGATGACACTAAGCCTGAGCTCCTACAATGAGCAGTTCTTC
size: many; J: TRBJ2-2; V: TRBV10-2; D: NA; CDR3: CASSDSVNTGELFF; DNA: TGCGCCAGCAGTGACTCGGTGAACACCGGGGAGCTGTTTTTT
size: NA; J: TRBJ1-6; V: TRBV30; D: NA; CDR3: CAWNRAANSPLHF; DNA: TGTGCCTGGAATCGGGCCGCCAATTCACCCCTCCACTTT
size: many; J: TRBJ1-2; V: TRBV5-1; D: TRBD1; CDR3: CASSLDQGGTYGYTF; DNA: TGCGCCAGCAGCTTGGACCAGGGGGGGACTTATGGCTACACCTTC
size: few; J: TRBJ1-1; V: TRBV10-3; D: NA; CDR3: CAISEVKATEAFF; DNA: TGTGCCATCAGTGAGGTCAAGGCCACTGAAGCTTTCTTT
size: many; J: TRBJ1-6; V: TRBV5-6; D: NA; CDR3: CASSADGFPSPLHF; DNA: TGTGCCAGCAGCGCCGACGGCTTCCCTTCACCCCTCCACTTT
size: few; J: TRBJ1-2; V: TRBV28; D: NA; CDR3: CASSPRAGDFYGYTF; DNA: TGTGCCAGCAGTCCCCGGGCAGGCGATTTCTATGGCTACACCTTC
size: few; J: TRBJ2-3; V: TRBV6-1; D: TRBD2; CDR3: CASRPPAGVFIDTQYF; DNA: TGTGCCAGCAGGCCCCCAGCGGGGGTTTTTATAGATACGCAGTATTTT
size: few; J: TRBJ2-7; V: TRBV7-9; D: NA; CDR3: CASSTSSGPAYEQYF; DNA: TGTGCCAGCAGCACCTCATCGGGGCCGGCCTACGAGCAGTACTTC
size: NA; J: TRBJ2-7; V: TRBV7-2; D: TRBD2; CDR3: CASSDGTSGDKPYEQYF; DNA: TGTGCCAGCAGCGACGGGACTAGCGGAGACAAACCTTACGAGCAGTACTTC
size: few; J: TRBJ2-2; V: TRBV20-1; D: TRBD2; CDR3: CSAKGATSGRAAGELFF; DNA: TGCAGTGCTAAAGGGGCAACTAGCGGGAGGGCAGCCGGGGAGCTGTTTTTT
size: few; J: TRBJ1-2; V: TRBV24-1; D: TRBD1; CDR3: CATSDTEGATPGGYTF; DNA: TGTGCCACCAGTGATACGGAGGGGGCCACGCCGGGTGGCTACACCTTC
size: few; J: TRBJ2-7; V: TRBV7-2; D: NA; CDR3: CASSLAALEEVEQYF; DNA: TGTGCCAGCAGCTTAGCGGCGCTAGAGGAGGTCGAGCAGTACTTC
size: NA; J: TRBJ2-5; V: TRBV3-1; D: TRBD1; CDR3: CASSHQGAGETQYF; DNA: TGTGCCAGCAGCCATCAGGGGGCGGGGGAGACCCAGTACTTC
size: many; J: TRBJ2-1; V: TRBV4-3; D: TRBD1; CDR3: CASSPGTGDNEQFF; DNA: TGCGCCAGCAGCCCCGGGACAGGGGACAATGAGCAGTTCTTC
size: many; J: TRBJ2-7; V: TRBV27; D: NA; CDR3: CASSFRGSDLLRGNNYEQYF; DNA: TGTGCCAGCAGTTTTCGAGGGAGTGACCTACTGCGTGGTAACAACTACGAGCAGTACTTC
size: NA; J: TRBJ2-1; V: TRBV4-1; D: NA; CDR3: CASSPRTGKVEQFF; DNA: TGCGCCAGCAGCCCCCGGACTGGAAAGGTTGAGCAGTTCTTC
size: NA; J: TRBJ2-1; V: TRBV9; D: NA; CDR3: CASTSDGETYNEQFF; DNA: TGTGCCAGCACATCGGACGGAGAAACCTACAATGAGCAGTTCTTC
size: few; J: TRBJ2-4; V: TRBV5-1; D: TRBD1; CDR3: CASSLLGQAESIQYF; DNA: TGCGCCAGCAGCTTGCTGGGACAGGCGGAAAGCATTCAGTACTTC
size: NA; J: TRBJ2-5; V: TRBV20-1; D: NA; CDR3: CSARDPTGVDETQYF; DNA: TGCAGTGCTAGAGATCCGACGGGAGTAGACGAGACCCAGTACTTC
size: few; J: TRBJ2-3; V: TRBV5-1; D: NA; CDR3: CASSLERTPSTDTQYF; DNA: TGCGCCAGCAGCTTGGAGCGGACACCTAGCACAGATACGCAGTATTTT
size: few; J: TRBJ2-1; V: TRBV11-2; D: NA; CDR3: CASSLSQGPYNEQFF; DNA: TGTGCCAGCAGCTTATCACAGGGTCCCTACAATGAGCAGTTCTTC
size: few; J: TRBJ2-1; V: TRBV2; D: TRBD2; CDR3: CASYEGLGSEQFF; DNA: TGTGCCAGCTACGAGGGACTAGGGAGTGAGCAGTTCTTC
size: few; J: TRBJ2-7; V: TRBV7-8; D: NA; CDR3: CASSFWGPSYEQYF; DNA: TGTGCCAGCAGTTTCTGGGGCCCCTCCTACGAGCAGTACTTC
size: NA; J: TRBJ1-2; V: TRBV5-1; D: NA; CDR3: CASSLEGGGYTF; DNA: TGCGCCAGCAGCTTGGAGGGGGGCGGCTACACCTTC
size: few; J: TRBJ2-7; V: TRBV7-9; D: NA; CDR3: CASSAQGADYEQYF; DNA: TGTGCCAGCAGCGCTCAGGGAGCGGACTACGAGCAGTACTTC
size: few; J: TRBJ1-2; V: TRBV9; D: TRBD1; CDR3: CASSVADSGGIYGYTF; DNA: TGTGCCAGCAGCGTAGCAGATTCAGGGGGAATCTATGGCTACACCTTC
size: few; J: TRBJ2-7; V: TRBV27; D: NA; CDR3: CASSPTISRYEQYF; DNA: TGTGCCAGCAGTCCCACCATCTCTAGGTACGAGCAGTACTTC
size: many; J: TRBJ2-7; V: TRBV5-1; D: TRBD1; CDR3: CASSTGQGAREQYF; DNA: TGCGCCAGCAGCACGGGACAGGGGGCTCGCGAGCAGTACTTC
size: many; J: TRBJ2-3; V: TRBV6-4; D: TRBD2; CDR3: CASSGTSGADTQYF; DNA: TGTGCCAGCAGTGGGACTAGCGGGGCAGATACGCAGTATTTT
size: NA; J: TRBJ2-7; V: TRBV2; D: NA; CDR3: CASREGAGANEQYF; DNA: TGTGCCAGCAGAGAAGGAGCCGGGGCCAACGAGCAGTACTTC
size: many; J: TRBJ2-7; V: TRBV29-1; D: NA; CDR3: CSRHFWVVSYEQYF; DNA: TGCAGTAGACATTTCTGGGTTGTATCCTACGAGCAGTACTTC
size: few; J: TRBJ2-7; V: TRBV28; D: NA; CDR3: CASRGTEGGYEQYF; DNA: TGTGCCAGCAGGGGAACCGAGGGGGGCTACGAGCAGTACTTC
size: few; J: TRBJ2-1; V: TRBV7-8; D: NA; CDR3: CASTPGGYNEQFF; DNA: TGTGCCAGCACCCCGGGTGGATACAATGAGCAGTTCTTC
size: many; J: TRBJ2-7; V: TRBV28; D: TRBD2; CDR3: CASSLLAGREQYF; DNA: TGTGCCAGCAGTTTGCTAGCGGGAAGGGAGCAGTACTTC
size: many; J: TRBJ2-7; V: TRBV20-1; D: TRBD1; CDR3: CSAGGTGMTYEQYF; DNA: TGCAGTGCGGGAGGGACAGGGATGACCTACGAGCAGTACTTC
size: few; J: TRBJ2-7; V: TRBV14; D: TRBD2; CDR3: CASSQDEGLASYEQYF; DNA: TGTGCCAGCAGCCAAGATGAGGGACTAGCTTCCTACGAGCAGTACTTC
size: NA; J: TRBJ2-7; V: TRBV6-5; D: NA; CDR3: CASSDSPSYEQYF; DNA: TGTGCCAGCAGTGACAGTCCCTCCTACGAGCAGTACTTC
size: few; J: TRBJ2-7; V: TRBV20-1; D: NA; CDR3: CSARDLTWYEQYF; DNA: TGCAGTGCTAGAGATTTGACTTGGTACGAGCAGTACTTC
size: many; J: TRBJ2-1; V: TRBV14; D: NA; CDR3: CASSPTHNEQFF; DNA: TGTGCCAGCAGCCCGACCCACAATGAGCAGTTCTTC
size: many; J: TRBJ2-1; V: TRBV5-6; D: NA; CDR3: CASSLDAGEQFF; DNA: TGTGCCAGCAGCTTGGATGCGGGTGAGCAGTTCTTC
size: few; J: TRBJ2-7; V: TRBV7-9; D: NA; CDR3: CASSLRDQGHYEQYF; DNA: TGTGCCAGCAGCCTAAGGGACCAAGGGCACTACGAGCAGTACTTC
size: many; J: TRBJ1-1; V: TRBV7-8; D: TRBD1; CDR3: CASSPPRMTGLGNTEAFF; DNA: TGTGCCAGCAGCCCCCCGAGAATGACAGGGCTGGGGAACACTGAAGCTTTCTTT
size: NA; J: TRBJ2-3; V: TRBV20-1; D: TRBD1; CDR3: CSASNPGTVPDTQYF; DNA: TGCAGTGCTTCCAACCCCGGGACAGTCCCAGATACGCAGTATTTT
size: NA; J: TRBJ2-1; V: TRBV9; D: NA; CDR3: CASSVERAAYNEQFF; DNA: TGTGCCAGCAGCGTAGAAAGGGCCGCCTACAATGAGCAGTTCTTC
size: NA; J: TRBJ2-3; V: TRBV20-1; D: TRBD2; CDR3: CSARGFGAGGSTDTQYF; DNA: TGCAGTGCTAGAGGATTCGGAGCGGGGGGTTCAACAGATACGCAGTATTTT